Below are 20 T cell receptor beta chains sequenced from a single sample in a study of cytomegalovirus exposure and HLA in healthy donors. The study ran its PCR with 60 Vbeta and 13 Jbeta primers. Measured with immunoSEQ multiplex PCR; TCRdb has only the in-frame clones, and not every one. The sample has 100,000 to 120,000 clones; roughly 80% are singletons. The sequenced material came from PBMCs. Receptors were obtained from a woman aged 25 to 45 in good health and CMV-seropositive.

This clone was observed once. The rearrangement links TRBV5-4 to TRBJ2-5; 7 bases are a match to TRBD1. The last part of the DNA fits TRBJ2-7 better; the J call may be wrong. The CDR3 totals 14 residues. From germline, CDR1 is SGHNT and CDR2 YYREEE (reference sequence). CDR3 sequence: CAISDREITYEQYF. The CDR3 DNA reads as TGTGCCATTTCAGACAGGGAGATAACCTACGAGCAGTACTTC.

This clone was counted a single time. The rearrangement links TRBV5-1 to TRBJ2-5; a weak D match, TRBD1 (6 bases). CDR3 length: 15 residues. Trimming took off 4 bases at V and 1 base at J, with 14 bases between the two ends. Per the germline V gene, CDR1 is SGHRS and CDR2 is YFSETQ. Here the CDR3 DNA reads TGCGCCAGCAGCCTACAGGGATATGGCCAAGAGACCCAGTACTTC. It is translated as CASSLQGYGQETQYF.

The chain is built from TRBV29-1 and TRBJ2-3, with 9 bases identical to TRBD1. This CDR3 is 14 amino acids long. V shed 6 bases and J 7 bases; nucleotides not matched to a gene: 11. Germline assignment: CDR1 SQVTM and CDR2 ANQGSEA. DNA of the CDR3: TGCAGCGTGCAACCGGGACAGGGAAGACATACGCAGTATTTT. Translated, it gives CSVQPGQGRHTQYF.

V gene TRBV5-4 combines with J gene TRBJ1-3, with TRBD1 identical over 8 bases. The germline V gene has CDR1 SGHNT and CDR2 YYREEE (reference sequence). With 4 bases clipped from V and 3 bases from J, the junction kept 6 bases outside the gene matches. This CDR3 spans 15 amino acids. The CDR3 loop reads CASSESRGLGNTIYF. The CDR3, as DNA: TGTGCCAGCAGCGAATCCAGGGGGCTTGGAAACACCATATATTTT.

The V gene is TRBV12-1, the J gene TRBJ1-4; the DNA was not compared with TRBD1, the D call given in the table. TRBV12-1 is deemed a pseudogene. The CDR3 length is 21 residues. The CDR3 reads CASSFKQYGPGQGPTNEKLFF. As DNA, the CDR3 is TGTGCCAGCAGCTTTAAGCAATACGGTCCGGGACAGGGTCCAACTAATGAAAAACTGTTTTTT.

The V and J genes are TRBV5-1 and TRBJ2-3; 9 positions match TRBD2. This CDR3 spans 17 amino acids. Per germline, CDR1 SGHRS and CDR2 YFSETQ. V trimming: 0 bases; J trimming: 6 bases; junction bases outside the gene matches: 11. The CDR3 sequence: CASSLAYMGGGEDTQYF. In nucleotides, the CDR3 is TGCGCCAGCAGCTTGGCCTACATGGGCGGGGGGGAGGATACGCAGTATTTT.

This clone has only a few counts. This chain joins TRBV13 and TRBJ1-2; 10 bases line up with TRBD1. The ends lost 6 bases at V and 5 bases at J; junction bases unmatched: 9. This CDR3 is built from 15 residues. The germline V gene has CDR1 PRHDT and CDR2 FYEKMQ (reference sequence). The CDR3 sequence is CASSDRGTGEYGYTF. CDR3 DNA sequence: TGTGCCAGCAGTGATAGGGGGACAGGGGAATATGGCTACACCTTC.

The V call is TRBV30, the J call TRBJ2-7; weak D call: TRBD1 (6 bases). Looked up from germline, CDR1 is GTSNPN and CDR2 is SVGIG (reference sequence). The V and J ends lost 4 bases and 3 bases respectively, with 19 bases between them. This CDR3 region has 15 residues. CDR3 sequence reads: CAWIYAGTRRYEQYF. The CDR3 DNA is TGTGCCTGGATTTACGCCGGGACAAGACGCTACGAGCAGTACTTC.

This chain uses TRBV28 with TRBJ2-1, with D possibly matching TRBD2 (6 bases). Between the trimmed V and J ends, which lost 3 bases and 7 bases, there was a span of 13 bases. The length of the CDR3 is 14 residues. In germline, CDR1 is MDHEN, CDR2 SYDVKM. The CDR3 coding sequence is TGTGCCAGCAGTTTGGAGGGATCAGGTAATGAGCAGTTCTTC. Translating gives CASSLEGSGNEQFF.

This clone was recorded once. The chain is built from TRBV29-1 and TRBJ1-5, with 9 positions matching TRBD1. The CDR3 is 13 amino acids. The J segment lost 3 bases and the V segment lost 5 bases, leaving 2 bases of the junction unmatched. CDR1 and CDR2 (germline): SQVTM, ANQGSEA. DNA for the CDR3: TGCAGCGTTAGACAGGGGGACAATCAGCCCCAGCATTTT. Translation gives CSVRQGDNQPQHF.

In this sample, this clone turned up once. The chain has TRBV29-1 and TRBJ2-6, with D perhaps TRBD1 (6 bases). CDR3 length equals 15 residues. The V end was cut by 6 bases, the J end by 0 bases, with 12 bases between. CDR1 is SQVTM, CDR2 ANQGSEA, per germline. The CDR3 coding sequence is TGCAGCGTCATACTGGACAGCTCTGGGGCCAACGTCCTGACTTTC. It encodes CSVILDSSGANVLTF.

This sequence joins TRBV5-1 and TRBJ1-5; TRBD1 might be the D (6 bases). Deletions cut 2 bases from V and 0 bases from J, with 9 bases between. There are 15 residues in the CDR3. Per the germline V gene, CDR1 is SGHRS and CDR2 is YFSETQ. The CDR3 coding sequence is TGCGCCAGCAGCTTCGGGACACATAGCAATCAGCCCCAGCATTTT. Its translation is CASSFGTHSNQPQHF.

A remark on this clone: One end of the junction is discordant with germline, which a read error may explain. The chain employs TRBV27 and TRBJ1-5; D gene uncertain. CDR3 length: 13 residues. Per the germline V gene, CDR1 is MNHEY and CDR2 is SMNVEV (reference sequence). DNA for the CDR3: TGTGCCAACAGTTTGAATGACTTGCAGCCCCAGCATTTT. It is translated as CANSLNDLQPQHF.

The J gene is TRBJ2-3, the V gene TRBV19; the match to TRBD2 covers 9 bases. The CDR3 sequence is 15 residues long. Germline V CDR1 and CDR2: LNHDA, SQIVND (reference sequence). The trim removed 3 bases at V and 5 bases at J, leaving 6 bases unmatched. CDR3 residues: CASSIAVLAGDTQYF. DNA for the CDR3: TGTGCCAGTAGTATCGCTGTACTAGCGGGAGATACGCAGTATTTT.

This clone occurred once. This rearrangement joins TRBV10-3 to TRBJ2-1; 8 bases align to TRBD2. The CDR3 totals 14 residues. After removal of 3 bases from V and 9 bases from J, the junction contained 7 bases not matched to a gene. CDR1 and CDR2 (germline): ENHRY, SYGVKD. CDR3: CAISDSGGPLEQFF. In nucleotides, the CDR3 is TGTGCCATCAGTGATTCGGGAGGGCCACTTGAGCAGTTCTTC.

V gene TRBV19 combines with J gene TRBJ2-7; possibly TRBD1 for D (6 bases). Trimming cost V 5 bases and J 1 base, with 18 bases left between them. This CDR3 has 16 amino acids. The germline V gene encodes CDR1 LNHDA and CDR2 SQIVND (reference sequence). CDR3 sequence: CASSDRTGTKSYEQYF. CDR3 sequence (DNA): TGTGCCAGTAGTGACAGAACCGGGACAAAGTCCTACGAGCAGTACTTC.

The gene calls are TRBV11-2 and TRBJ1-2; D is possibly TRBD1 (5 bases). The germline gives CDR1 SGHAT, CDR2 FQNNGV. Trimming shortened V by 5 bases and J by 5 bases, and 12 bases separated the two germline ends. CDR3 size: 13 residues. Here the CDR3 reads CASSADIGYGYTF. CDR3 DNA sequence: TGTGCCAGCAGCGCGGACATCGGGTATGGCTACACCTTC.

CDR3 coding DNA: TGTGCCAGTAGGCACAGGGGACCCACTGAAGCTTTCTTT. This codes for CASRHRGPTEAFF. The rearrangement uses TRBV19 and TRBJ1-1; 7 bases line up with TRBD1. This CDR3 is built from 13 residues. V lost 6 bases and J lost 4; bases outside the gene matches: 5. Germline V lookup: CDR1 LNHDA, CDR2 SQIVND (reference sequence).

This clone has a single count. This chain uses TRBV7-8 with TRBJ1-4; D not resolved. Per germline, CDR1 SGHVS and CDR2 FQNEAQ. There are 15 residues in the CDR3. The germline V and J ends were trimmed by 1 base and 8 bases, with 14 bases remaining between them. The CDR3: CASSLERVPKEKLFF. CDR3 nucleotides: TGTGCCAGCAGCTTAGAACGGGTCCCAAAGGAAAAACTGTTTTTT. Full variable domain (rest looked up from reference TRBV7-8 and TRBJ1-4): GAGVSQSPRYKVAKRGQDVALRCDPISGHVSLFWYQQALGQGPEFLTYFQNEAQLDKSGLPSDRFFAERPEGSVSTLKIQRTQQEDSAVYLCASSLERVPKEKLFFGSGTQLSVL.

The chain recombines TRBV30 with TRBJ2-7; 11 positions agree with TRBD2. J lost 7 bases, V lost 1 base, and 12 bases had no gene match. This CDR3 is 16 amino acids long. Per germline, CDR1 GTSNPN and CDR2 SVGIG (reference sequence). The CDR3 DNA is TGTGCCTGGAGTGCCCCCTTAGCGGGGGGGCTAAGGGAGCAGTACTTC. Translated: CAWSAPLAGGLREQYF.